This record covers a single TCR beta chain. This clonotype was detected a few times. The antigen this receptor binds is unknown. The input lacks base qualities; no much larger clone sits a single base away. This record belongs to a study of response to subunit inactivated influenza vaccine (dated by TCRdb to the late 2010s). Notes on the research overall: Deep quantitative profiling of the T cell receptor repertoire was used in the study to follow responses to a trivalent subunit inactivated influenza vaccine.

For CDR1 and CDR2, the germline V gene lists MDHEN and SYDVKM. At the junction V is shortened by 3 bases and J by 7 bases; bases outside the gene matches: 11. From cysteine to phenylalanine, the CDR3 is 15 amino acids long. Only the CDR3 DNA is retained, 45 bases long and in frame from the first base. The library was obtained by RT-PCR. TCRdb records Illumina HiSeq 2500 as the sequencer. TCRdb redid the processing of the public reads, applying fastp at Q25 and MiXCR, and retained in-frame beta chains. Identical CDR3 protein sequences are pooled into one entry, listed with their most common genes and DNA. Recorded for this sample are under 200,000 distinct CDR3 sequences; around a tenth of them occurred a single time. The ten largest clones capture around 33% of the sample. The study at large found these results: According to the authors, only a limited number of new T cells may be recruited by each seasonal influenza vaccination.

The origin of this receptor is a man aged 50 to 75 who received an inactivated influenza vaccine. Donor details come from another sample of the same person, matched by shared clones. Sequences were derived from CD8+ T cells sorted from PBMCs, sampled around 25 months after vaccination. The chain couples TRBV28 to TRBJ2-7, with 8 bases aligning to TRBD1. Here the CDR3 is given as CASSFYTGGIGEQYF. In nucleotide form, the sequence is TGTGCCAGCAGTTTTTACACAGGGGGTATCGGAGAGCAGTACTTC. The CDR3, completed at both ends by the reference TRBV28 and TRBJ2-7 genes, gives the full variable domain DVKVTQSSRYLVKRTGEKVFLECVQDMDHENMFWYRQDPGLGLRLIYFSYDVKMKEKGDIPEGYSVSREKKERFSLILESASTNQTSMYLCASSFYTGGIGEQYFGPGTRLTVT.